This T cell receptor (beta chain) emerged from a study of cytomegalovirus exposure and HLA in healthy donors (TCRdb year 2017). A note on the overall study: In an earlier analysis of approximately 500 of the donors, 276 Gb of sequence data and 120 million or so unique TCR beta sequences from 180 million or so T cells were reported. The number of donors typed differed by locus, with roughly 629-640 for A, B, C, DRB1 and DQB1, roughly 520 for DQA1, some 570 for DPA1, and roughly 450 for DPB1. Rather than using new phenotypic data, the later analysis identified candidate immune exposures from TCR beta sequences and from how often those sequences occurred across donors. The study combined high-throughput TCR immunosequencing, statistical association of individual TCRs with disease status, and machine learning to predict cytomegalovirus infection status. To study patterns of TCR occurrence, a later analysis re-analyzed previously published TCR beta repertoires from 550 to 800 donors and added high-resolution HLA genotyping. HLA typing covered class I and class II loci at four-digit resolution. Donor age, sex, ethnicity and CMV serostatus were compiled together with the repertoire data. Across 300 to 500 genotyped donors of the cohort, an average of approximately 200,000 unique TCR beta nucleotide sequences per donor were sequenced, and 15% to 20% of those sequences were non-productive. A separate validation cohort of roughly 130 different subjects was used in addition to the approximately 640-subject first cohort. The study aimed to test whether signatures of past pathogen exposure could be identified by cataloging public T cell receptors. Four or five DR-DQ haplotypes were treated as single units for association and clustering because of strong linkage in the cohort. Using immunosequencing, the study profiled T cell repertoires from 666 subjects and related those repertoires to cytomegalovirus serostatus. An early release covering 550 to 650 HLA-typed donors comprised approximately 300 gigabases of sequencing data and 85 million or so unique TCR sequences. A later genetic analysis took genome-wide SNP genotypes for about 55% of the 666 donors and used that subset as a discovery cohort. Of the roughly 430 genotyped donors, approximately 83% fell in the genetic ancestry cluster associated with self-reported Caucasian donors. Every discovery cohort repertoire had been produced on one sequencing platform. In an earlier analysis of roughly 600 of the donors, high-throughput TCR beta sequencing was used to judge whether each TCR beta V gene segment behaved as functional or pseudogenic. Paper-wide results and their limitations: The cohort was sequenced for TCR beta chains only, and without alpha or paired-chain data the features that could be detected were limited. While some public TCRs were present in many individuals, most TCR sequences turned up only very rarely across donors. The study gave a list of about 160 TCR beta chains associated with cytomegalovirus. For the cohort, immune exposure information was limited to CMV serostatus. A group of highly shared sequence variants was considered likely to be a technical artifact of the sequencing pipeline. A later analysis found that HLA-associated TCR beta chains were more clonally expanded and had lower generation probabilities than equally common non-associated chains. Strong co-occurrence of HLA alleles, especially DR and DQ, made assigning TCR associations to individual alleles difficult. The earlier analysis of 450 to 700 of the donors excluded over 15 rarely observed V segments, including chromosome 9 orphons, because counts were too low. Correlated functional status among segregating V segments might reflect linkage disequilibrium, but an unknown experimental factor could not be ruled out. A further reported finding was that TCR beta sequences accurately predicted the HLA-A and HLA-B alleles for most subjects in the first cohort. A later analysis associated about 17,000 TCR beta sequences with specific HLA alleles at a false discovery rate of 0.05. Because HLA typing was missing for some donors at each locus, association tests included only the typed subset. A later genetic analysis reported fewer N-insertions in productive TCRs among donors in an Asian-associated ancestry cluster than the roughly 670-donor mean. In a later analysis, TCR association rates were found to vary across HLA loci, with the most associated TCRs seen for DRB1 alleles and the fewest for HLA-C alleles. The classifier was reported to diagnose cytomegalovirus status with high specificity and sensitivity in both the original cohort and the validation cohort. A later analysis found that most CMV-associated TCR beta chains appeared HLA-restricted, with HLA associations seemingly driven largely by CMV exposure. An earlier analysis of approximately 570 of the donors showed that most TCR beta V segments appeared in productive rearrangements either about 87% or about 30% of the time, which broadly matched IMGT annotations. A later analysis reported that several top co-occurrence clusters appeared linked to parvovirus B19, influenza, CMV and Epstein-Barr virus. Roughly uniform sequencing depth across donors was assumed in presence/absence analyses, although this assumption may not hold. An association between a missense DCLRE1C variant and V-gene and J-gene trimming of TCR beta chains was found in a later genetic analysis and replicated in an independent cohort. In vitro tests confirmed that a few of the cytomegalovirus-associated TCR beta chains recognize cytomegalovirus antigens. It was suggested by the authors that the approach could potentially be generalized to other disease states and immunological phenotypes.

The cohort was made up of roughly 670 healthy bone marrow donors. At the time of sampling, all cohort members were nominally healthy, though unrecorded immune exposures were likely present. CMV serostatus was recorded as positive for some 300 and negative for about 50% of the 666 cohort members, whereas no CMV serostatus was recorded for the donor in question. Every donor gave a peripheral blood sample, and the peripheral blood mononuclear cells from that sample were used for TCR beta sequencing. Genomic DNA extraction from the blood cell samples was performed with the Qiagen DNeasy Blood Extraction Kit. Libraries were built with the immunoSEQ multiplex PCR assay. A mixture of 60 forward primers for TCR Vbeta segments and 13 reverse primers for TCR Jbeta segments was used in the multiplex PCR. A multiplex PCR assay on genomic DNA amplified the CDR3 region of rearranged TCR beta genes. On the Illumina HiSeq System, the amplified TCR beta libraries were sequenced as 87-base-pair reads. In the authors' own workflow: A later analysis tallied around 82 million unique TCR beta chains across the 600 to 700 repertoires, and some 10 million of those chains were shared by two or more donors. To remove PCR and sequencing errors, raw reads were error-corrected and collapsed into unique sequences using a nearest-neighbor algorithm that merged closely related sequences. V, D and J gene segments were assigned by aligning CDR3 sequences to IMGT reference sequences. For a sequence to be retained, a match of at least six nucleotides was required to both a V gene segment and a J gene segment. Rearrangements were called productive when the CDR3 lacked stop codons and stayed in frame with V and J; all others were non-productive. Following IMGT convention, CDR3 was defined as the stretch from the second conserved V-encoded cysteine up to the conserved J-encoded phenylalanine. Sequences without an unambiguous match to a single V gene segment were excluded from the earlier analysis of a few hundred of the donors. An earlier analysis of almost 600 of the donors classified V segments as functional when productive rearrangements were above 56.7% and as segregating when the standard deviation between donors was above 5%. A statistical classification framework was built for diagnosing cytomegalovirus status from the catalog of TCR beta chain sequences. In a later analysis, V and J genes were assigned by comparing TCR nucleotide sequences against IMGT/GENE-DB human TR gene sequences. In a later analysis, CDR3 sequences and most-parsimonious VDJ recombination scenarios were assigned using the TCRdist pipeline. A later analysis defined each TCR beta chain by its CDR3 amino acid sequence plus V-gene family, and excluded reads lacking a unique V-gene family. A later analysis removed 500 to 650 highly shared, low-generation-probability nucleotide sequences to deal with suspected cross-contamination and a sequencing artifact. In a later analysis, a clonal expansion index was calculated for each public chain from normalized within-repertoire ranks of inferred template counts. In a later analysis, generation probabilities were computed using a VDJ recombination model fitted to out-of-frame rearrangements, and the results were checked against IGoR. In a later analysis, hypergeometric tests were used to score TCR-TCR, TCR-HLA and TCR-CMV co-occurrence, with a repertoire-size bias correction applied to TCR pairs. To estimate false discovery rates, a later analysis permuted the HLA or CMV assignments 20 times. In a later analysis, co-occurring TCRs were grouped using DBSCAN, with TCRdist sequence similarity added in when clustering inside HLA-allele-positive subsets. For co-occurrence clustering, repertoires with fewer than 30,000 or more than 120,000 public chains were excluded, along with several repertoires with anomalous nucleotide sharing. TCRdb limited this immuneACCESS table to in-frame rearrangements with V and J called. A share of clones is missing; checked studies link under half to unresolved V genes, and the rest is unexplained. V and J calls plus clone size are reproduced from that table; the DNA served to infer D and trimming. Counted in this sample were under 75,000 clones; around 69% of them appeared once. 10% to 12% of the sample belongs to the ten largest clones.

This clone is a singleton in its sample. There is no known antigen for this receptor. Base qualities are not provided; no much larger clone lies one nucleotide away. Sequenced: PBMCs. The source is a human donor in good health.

The CDR3 protein: CSVGGQTEAFF. The DNA reads as follows: TGCAGCGTTGGGGGGCAAACTGAAGCTTTCTTT. The chain is made from TRBV29-1 and TRBJ1-1, with TRBD1 tentatively as D gene (6 bases match). V lost 4 bases and J lost 5 bases; the stretch between them is 8 bases long. Sequences SQVTM (CDR1) and ANQGSEA (CDR2) are obtained from the germline V gene. The CDR3 goes from the cysteine to the phenylalanine over 11 residues. Just the 33-base CDR3 DNA is kept, in frame starting at base 1.